The rows below give T cell receptor beta chains drawn from one sample of a study of blood T cell repertoires in COVID-19. Data came from immunoSEQ multiplex PCR; TCRdb stores just in-frame clones and leaves some out. The sample records about 290,000 clones, about 85% being singletons. The sample taken for sequencing was peripheral blood. These receptors came from a woman aged 50 to 60 with active or convalescent COVID-19. Each CDR3 is given with its conserved first and last residue. D genes are given only for firm matches. Some rows have no size entry. The others give once, few or many, or a class for an expanded clone.

CDR3nt	CDR3aa	d_gene	abundance	v_gene	j_gene
TGCGCCAGCAGCTACCAAGCGGGAGCCACCTACGAGCAGTACTTC	CASSYQAGATYEQYF	TRBD2	-	TRBV5-1	TRBJ2-7
TGTGCCAGCAGTTTAGCCCCCCCCCAGGTCACTGAAGCTTTCTTT	CASSLAPPQVTEAFF	-	-	TRBV27	TRBJ1-1
TGTGCCAGTAGGGTAGCGGGAGGGACAGATACGCAGTATTTT	CASRVAGGTDTQYF	TRBD2	-	TRBV19	TRBJ2-3
TGTGCCAGCAGCTTAGCGGGAGTAAACTACAATGAGCAGTTCTTC	CASSLAGVNYNEQFF	-	-	TRBV11-3	TRBJ2-1
TGTGCCAGCAGCTTGGCCGACTACCCCTACGAGCAGTACTTC	CASSLADYPYEQYF	-	-	TRBV5-4	TRBJ2-7
TGTGCCAGCAGCTTAGTTACAGGCAGGGGGCACTCCTACGAGCAGTACTTC	CASSLVTGRGHSYEQYF	TRBD1	-	TRBV7-2	TRBJ2-7
TGTGCCAGCAGGACAGGATTCTCGAACACCGGGGAGCTGTTTTTT	CASRTGFSNTGELFF	-	-	TRBV6-5	TRBJ2-2
TGTGCCAGCAGCCAAGTGGCCGTCAGGCCAAACTATGGCTACACCTTC	CASSQVAVRPNYGYTF	-	-	TRBV14	TRBJ1-2
TGCGCCAGCAGCATAATACTGGGACAGAACTACGAGCAGTACTTC	CASSIILGQNYEQYF	TRBD1	-	TRBV5-1	TRBJ2-7
TGTGCCAGCAGCCGATCGGTTCTAGCCGGAAACACCATATATTTT	CASSRSVLAGNTIYF	-	-	TRBV21-1	TRBJ1-3
TGTGCCAGCAGCAGGACTAGAGGGAGTGAGCAGTTCTTC	CASSRTRGSEQFF	TRBD2	-	TRBV6-5	TRBJ2-1
TGTGCCAGCTCACCTCAACTAGCGGGAGGAAGCACAGATACGCAGTATTTT	CASSPQLAGGSTDTQYF	TRBD2	-	TRBV18	TRBJ2-3
TGTGCCAGCAGTGACCTCCGCACTACTAGCACAGATACGCAGTATTTT	CASSDLRTTSTDTQYF	-	-	TRBV28	TRBJ2-3
TGTGCCAGCAGCCAAGATGGCAGACTACCCGAAAAACTGTTTTTT	CASSQDGRLPEKLFF	-	few	TRBV14	TRBJ1-4
TGTGCCAGCAGCTTAGTAGCGGTCTCCTACAATGAGCAGTTCTTC	CASSLVAVSYNEQFF	-	-	TRBV11-3	TRBJ2-1
TGTGCCAGCAGTTACTTCGGGGTCGCTGAAGCTTTCTTT	CASSYFGVAEAFF	-	-	TRBV6-5	TRBJ1-1
TGTGCCAGCAGCCTCAACGTGGTCCAGGGAGAGACCCAGTACTTC	CASSLNVVQGETQYF	-	-	TRBV3-1/TRBV3-2	TRBJ2-5
TGTGCCAGCAGCCCAAAACCTCTAATCCGCGGGAGGGGTAATGAGCAGTTCTTC	CASSPKPLIRGRGNEQFF	TRBD2	-	TRBV7-2	TRBJ2-1
TGTGCCAGCAGGGACAGGGGGTACACTGAAGCTTTCTTT	CASRDRGYTEAFF	TRBD1	-	TRBV28	TRBJ1-1
TGTGCCAGCAGTCCCACGGACAGAATAGGCGAAAAACTGTTTTTT	CASSPTDRIGEKLFF	-	once	TRBV6-6	TRBJ1-4
TGTGCCAGCAGTGATCCGTTTCGACAGGGAAGCTCCTATAATTCACCCCTCCACTTT	CASSDPFRQGSSYNSPLHF	TRBD1	-	TRBV6-1	TRBJ1-6
TGTGCCAGCAGCTCGACGGAGTCCTACGAGCAGTACTTC	CASSSTESYEQYF	-	few	TRBV7-9	TRBJ2-7
TGCGCCAGTCCGGGACTAGCGGAATCTAATGAGCAGTTCTTC	CASPGLAESNEQFF	TRBD2	once	TRBV5-1	TRBJ2-1
TGCAGCGTTCAAGGGGCCGTAGCGAACACCGGGGAGCTGTTTTTT	CSVQGAVANTGELFF	-	few	TRBV29-1	TRBJ2-2
TGTGCTAGCAGCTTAGCGGCGGGGGCTGGAAACACCATATATTTT	CASSLAAGAGNTIYF	-	-	TRBV7-7	TRBJ1-3
TGTGCCACCAGTGACACCACTAGCGACTACAATGAGCAGTTCTTC	CATSDTTSDYNEQFF	TRBD2	-	TRBV24-1	TRBJ2-1
TGTGCCAGCAGTCCGGGGCAAGCGGGAGGCTCCTCGAGGGAGCAGTTCTTC	CASSPGQAGGSSREQFF	TRBD2	-	TRBV25-1	TRBJ2-1
TGTGCCACCAGCAGAGATCATAGCAGCAATAACTATGGCTACACCTTC	CATSRDHSSNNYGYTF	-	once	TRBV15	TRBJ1-2
TGTGCCAGTACCTTCTTATTGGCCGACTATGGCTACACCTTC	CASTFLLADYGYTF	-	-	TRBV19	TRBJ1-2
TGCGCCAGCTCGGCAGGGGGCTTTGTTGGAAACACCATATATTTT	CASSAGGFVGNTIYF	TRBD1	once	TRBV4-1	TRBJ1-3
TGTGCCAGTAGCCCGGGGCTAGCGGGAGGCGGTGAGCAGTTCTTC	CASSPGLAGGGEQFF	TRBD2	-	TRBV19	TRBJ2-1
TGTGCCAGCAGCTTCCCCGCAGGGACAGGGGTCGGCTATGGCTACACCTTC	CASSFPAGTGVGYGYTF	TRBD1	few	TRBV5-4	TRBJ1-2
TGTGCCATCAGTATGACAGGCCCGGGGTCACCCCTCCACTTT	CAISMTGPGSPLHF	-	-	TRBV10-3	TRBJ1-6
TGCGCCAGCAGCTTGTACGGACAGGGGGCTGAAGCTTTCTTT	CASSLYGQGAEAFF	TRBD1	-	TRBV5-1	TRBJ1-1
TGTGCCAGTTCACGGGCTTTGATACAGGGCAGCCATGAAGCTTTCTTT	CASSRALIQGSHEAFF	-	-	TRBV27	TRBJ1-1
TGTGCCAGCAGTGAAACGGGTTACGAGCAGTACTTC	CASSETGYEQYF	-	-	TRBV25-1	TRBJ2-7
TGTGCCAGCAGCCCTTTTGGCTCCAGGCCCAATGAGCAGTTCTTC	CASSPFGSRPNEQFF	-	-	TRBV4-2	TRBJ2-1
TGTGCCAGCAGCAACCGGACAGTGCACTTACAGCCCCAGCATTTT	CASSNRTVHLQPQHF	-	-	TRBV21-1	TRBJ1-5
TGTGCCAGCAGCTTGCGGCAGGGAACGATCCGGGTTGAAGCTTTCTTT	CASSLRQGTIRVEAFF	-	-	TRBV5-6	TRBJ1-1
TGTGCCAGCAGCCCCAGATCCAGGTCTTCGTACAATGAGCAGTTCTTC	CASSPRSRSSYNEQFF	-	-	TRBV11-2	TRBJ2-1
TGTGCCAGCCACCTTGGCGGCCCATACAATGAGCAGTTCTTC	CASHLGGPYNEQFF	-	-	TRBV2	TRBJ2-1
TGTGCCAGCAGCCCCCCCGGGAGTCTTAGCAATGAGCAGTTCTTC	CASSPPGSLSNEQFF	-	-	TRBV7-9	TRBJ2-1
TGTGCCAGCAGCTCCTCAGGGGGCCCCGGGGAGCTGTTTTTT	CASSSSGGPGELFF	TRBD1	-	TRBV7-3	TRBJ2-2
TGCAGTGCTAGTTTGATCGACAGGGCAAGGAATGGCTACACCTTC	CSASLIDRARNGYTF	TRBD1	-	TRBV20-1	TRBJ1-2
TGTGCCAGTAGACTGGACAGGGGGAACACTGAAGCTTTCTTT	CASRLDRGNTEAFF	TRBD1	-	TRBV19	TRBJ1-1
TGTGCCAGCATCAGGCCCGGGGTCGCTGAAGCTTTCTTT	CASIRPGVAEAFF	-	-	TRBV5-4	TRBJ1-1
TGTGCCTGGAGTGTAGCTGCTAGACTCAGCGGGGAGCTGTTTTTT	CAWSVAARLSGELFF	-	once	TRBV30	TRBJ2-2
TGTGCCAGCAGTTTGAGACAGCTTCCCGGGAGTTTGGATGAAAAACTGTTTTTT	CASSLRQLPGSLDEKLFF	-	few	TRBV27	TRBJ1-4
TGTGCCAGCAGTTCCTACCTGACTAGCAACGAGCAGTACTTC	CASSSYLTSNEQYF	TRBD2	-	TRBV27	TRBJ2-7
TGCAGCGTTGGCGGCGCAGGGGTGGTCGAAGCTTTCTTT	CSVGGAGVVEAFF	-	-	TRBV29-1	TRBJ1-1
TGTGCCAGTAGTATATGGAAAGGAGAGAACACTGAAGCTTTCTTT	CASSIWKGENTEAFF	-	once	TRBV19	TRBJ1-1